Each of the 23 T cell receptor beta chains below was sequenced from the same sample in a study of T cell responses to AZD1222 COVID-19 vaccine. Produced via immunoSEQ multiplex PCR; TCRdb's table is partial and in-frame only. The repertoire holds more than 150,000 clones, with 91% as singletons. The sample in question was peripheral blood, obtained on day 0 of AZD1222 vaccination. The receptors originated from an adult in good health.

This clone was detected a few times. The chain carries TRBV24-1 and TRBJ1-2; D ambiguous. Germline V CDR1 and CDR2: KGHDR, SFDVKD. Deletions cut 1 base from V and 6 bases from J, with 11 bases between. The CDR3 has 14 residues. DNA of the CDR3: TGTGCCACCAGTGATTTTCGAGGTAGCGATGGCTACACCTTC. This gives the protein CATSDFRGSDGYTF.

The CDR3 spells CASSSSRGSSQHF. The CDR3 DNA reads as TGTGCCAGCAGCTCCAGCCGGGGCTCATCCCAGCATTTT. The J gene is TRBJ1-5, the V gene TRBV11-2, with D possibly TRBD1 on 5 matching bases. CDR3 length equals 13 residues. Per the germline V gene, CDR1 is SGHAT and CDR2 is FQNNGV. V was shortened by 4 bases and J by 11 bases, with 15 bases between the two germline ends. Full variable domain (outside the CDR3, taken from reference TRBV11-2 and TRBJ1-5): EAGVAQSPRYKIIEKRQSVAFWCNPISGHATLYWYQQILGQGPKLLIQFQNNGVVDDSQLPKDRFSAERLKGVDSTLKIQPAKLEDSAVYLCASSSSRGSSQHFGDGTRLSIL.

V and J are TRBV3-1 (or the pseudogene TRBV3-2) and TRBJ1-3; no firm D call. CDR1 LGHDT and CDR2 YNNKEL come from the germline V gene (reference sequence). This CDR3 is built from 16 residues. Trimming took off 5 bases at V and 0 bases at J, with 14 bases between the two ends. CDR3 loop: CASSLFRLSSGNTIYF. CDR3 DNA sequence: TGTGCCAGCAGCTTGTTCAGGCTCTCCTCTGGAAACACCATATATTTT.

The DNA for the CDR3 is TGTGCCAGTAGTATTCGGTGGTCGCAAACAAGGTTGTCCTACGAGCAGTACTTC. Protein: CASSIRWSQTRLSYEQYF. V is TRBV19 and J is TRBJ2-7, with D unresolved. The CDR3 sequence is 18 residues long. The V gene lost 3 bases and the J gene lost 1 base, with 22 bases spanning the gap. Germline loops: CDR1 LNHDA, CDR2 SQIVND (reference sequence).

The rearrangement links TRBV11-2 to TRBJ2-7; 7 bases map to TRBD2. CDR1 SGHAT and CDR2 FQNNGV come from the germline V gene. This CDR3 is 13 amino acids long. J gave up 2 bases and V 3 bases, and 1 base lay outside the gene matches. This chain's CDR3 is CASSLRGTYEQYF. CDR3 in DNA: TGTGCCAGCAGCTTGCGGGGGACCTACGAGCAGTACTTC.

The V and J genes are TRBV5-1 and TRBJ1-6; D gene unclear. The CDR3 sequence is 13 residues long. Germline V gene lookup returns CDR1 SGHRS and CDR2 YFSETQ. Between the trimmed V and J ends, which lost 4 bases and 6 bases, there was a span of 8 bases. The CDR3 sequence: CASSQDGNSPLHF. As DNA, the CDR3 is TGCGCCAGCAGCCAGGACGGTAATTCACCCCTCCACTTT.

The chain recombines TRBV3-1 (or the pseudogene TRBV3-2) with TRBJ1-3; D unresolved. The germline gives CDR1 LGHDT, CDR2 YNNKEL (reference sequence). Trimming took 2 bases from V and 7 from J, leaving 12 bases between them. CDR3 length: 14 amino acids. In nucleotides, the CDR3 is TGTGCCAGCAGCCAAAGTTCGCCCCCGAACACCATATATTTT. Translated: CASSQSSPPNTIYF.

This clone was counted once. CDR3 bases: TGTGCCAGCAGCCAAGAACAGGGGGCTCCTACTGGCTACACCTTC. Translation gives CASSQEQGAPTGYTF. The chain combines TRBV4-2 with TRBJ1-2; 9 bases are a match to TRBD1. V trimming: 0 bases; J trimming: 7 bases; junction bases outside the gene matches: 6. Per the germline V gene, CDR1 is LGHNA and CDR2 is YNFKEQ. The CDR3 has 15 residues.

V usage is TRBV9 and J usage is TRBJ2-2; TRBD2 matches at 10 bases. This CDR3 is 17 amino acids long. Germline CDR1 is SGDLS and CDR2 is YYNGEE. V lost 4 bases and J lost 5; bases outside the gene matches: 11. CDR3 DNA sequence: TGTGCCAGCAGCCCTCGGCTAGCGGGAGTGAGGACCGGGGAGCTGTTTTTT. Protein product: CASSPRLAGVRTGELFF.

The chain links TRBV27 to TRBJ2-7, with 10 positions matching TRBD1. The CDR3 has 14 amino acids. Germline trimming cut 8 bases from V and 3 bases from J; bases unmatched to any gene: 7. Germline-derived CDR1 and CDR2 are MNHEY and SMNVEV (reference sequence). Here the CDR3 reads CASGAGTGDYEQYF. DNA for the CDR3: TGTGCCAGCGGGGCCGGGACAGGGGACTACGAGCAGTACTTC.

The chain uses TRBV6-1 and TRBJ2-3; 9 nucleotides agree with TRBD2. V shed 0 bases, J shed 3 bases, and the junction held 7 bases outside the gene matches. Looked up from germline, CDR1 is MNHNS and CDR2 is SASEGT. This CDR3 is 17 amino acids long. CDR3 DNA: TGTGCCAGCAGTGAAGCTGCTAGCGGGATCATGACAGATACGCAGTATTTT. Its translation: CASSEAASGIMTDTQYF.

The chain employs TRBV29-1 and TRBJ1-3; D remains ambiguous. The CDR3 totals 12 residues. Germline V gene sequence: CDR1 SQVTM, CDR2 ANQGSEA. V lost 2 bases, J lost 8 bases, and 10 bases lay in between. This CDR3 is CSVERGRDTIYF. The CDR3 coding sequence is TGCAGCGTTGAACGGGGTAGGGACACCATATATTTT.

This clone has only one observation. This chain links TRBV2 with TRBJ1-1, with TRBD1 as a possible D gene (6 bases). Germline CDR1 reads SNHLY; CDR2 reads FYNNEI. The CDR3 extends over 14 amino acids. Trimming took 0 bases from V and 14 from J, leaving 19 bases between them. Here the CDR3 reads CASSEAGATRVGFF. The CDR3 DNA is TGTGCCAGCAGTGAAGCGGGGGCCACCCGCGTGGGCTTCTTT.

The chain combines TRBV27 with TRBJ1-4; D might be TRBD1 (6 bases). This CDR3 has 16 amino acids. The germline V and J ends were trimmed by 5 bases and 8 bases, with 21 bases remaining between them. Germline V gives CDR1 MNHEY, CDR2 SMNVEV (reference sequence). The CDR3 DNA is TGTGCCAGCAGTGAACCGAGACAGGTTTTATTGGAAAAACTGTTTTTT. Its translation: CASSEPRQVLLEKLFF.

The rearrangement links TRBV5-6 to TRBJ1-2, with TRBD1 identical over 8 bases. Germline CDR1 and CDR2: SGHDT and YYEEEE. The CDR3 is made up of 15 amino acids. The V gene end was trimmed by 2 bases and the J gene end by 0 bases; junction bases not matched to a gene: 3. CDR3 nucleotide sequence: TGTGCCAGCAGCTTAGGACAGGGAGCTAACTATGGCTACACCTTC. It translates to CASSLGQGANYGYTF. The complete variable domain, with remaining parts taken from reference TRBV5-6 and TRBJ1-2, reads DAGVTQSPTHLIKTRGQQVTLRCSPKSGHDTVSWYQQALGQGPQFIFQYYEEEERQRGNFPDRFSGHQFPNYSSELNVNALLLGDSALYLCASSLGQGANYGYTFGSGTRLTVV.

The CDR3 DNA follows: TGTGCCAGCACCCAGGGAGGGGCCGGGTATGAAAAACTGTTTTTT. Amino acids: CASTQGGAGYEKLFF. The chain joins TRBV28 to TRBJ1-4; the D gene is possibly TRBD1 (5 bases). Between the trimmed V and J ends, which lost 7 bases and 6 bases, there was a span of 18 bases. This CDR3 is 15 amino acids long. Germline V gene sequence: CDR1 MDHEN, CDR2 SYDVKM.

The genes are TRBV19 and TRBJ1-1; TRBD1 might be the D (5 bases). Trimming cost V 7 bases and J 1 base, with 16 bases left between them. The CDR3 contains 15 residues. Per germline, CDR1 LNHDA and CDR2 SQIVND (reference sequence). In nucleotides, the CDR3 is TGTGCCAGTATAGGGGTGGGCAGGGCGAACACTGAAGCTTTCTTT. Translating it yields CASIGVGRANTEAFF. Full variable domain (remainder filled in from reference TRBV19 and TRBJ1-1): DGGITQSPKYLFRKEGQNVTLSCEQNLNHDAMYWYRQDPGQGLRLIYYSQIVNDFQKGDIAEGYSVSREKKESFPLTVTSAQKNPTAFYLCASIGVGRANTEAFFGQGTRLTVV.

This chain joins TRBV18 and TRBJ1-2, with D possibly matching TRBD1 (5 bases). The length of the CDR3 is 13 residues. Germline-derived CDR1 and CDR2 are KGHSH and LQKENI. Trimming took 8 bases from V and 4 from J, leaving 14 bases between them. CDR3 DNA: TGTGCCAGCGCCCCCAGGGAATCCTATGGCTACACCTTC. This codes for CASAPRESYGYTF. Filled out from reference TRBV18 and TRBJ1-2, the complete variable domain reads NAGVMQNPRHLVRRRGQEARLRCSPMKGHSHVYWYRQLPEEGLKFMVYLQKENIIDESGMPKERFSAEFPKEGPSILRIQQVVRGDSAAYFCASAPRESYGYTFGSGTRLTVV.

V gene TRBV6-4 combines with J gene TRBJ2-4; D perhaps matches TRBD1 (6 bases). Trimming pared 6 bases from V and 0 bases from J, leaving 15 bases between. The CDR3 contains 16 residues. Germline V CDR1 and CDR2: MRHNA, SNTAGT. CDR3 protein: CASRLIGQLAKNIQYF. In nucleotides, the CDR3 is TGTGCCAGCAGATTAATCGGACAGTTAGCCAAAAACATTCAGTACTTC.

The CDR3 spells CASSFERGNTEAFF. The CDR3 DNA reads TGTGCCAGCAGCTTTGAGAGGGGGAACACTGAAGCTTTCTTT. The chain carries TRBV12-1 and TRBJ1-1. TRBV12-1 corresponds to a pseudogene. The CDR3 extends over 14 amino acids.

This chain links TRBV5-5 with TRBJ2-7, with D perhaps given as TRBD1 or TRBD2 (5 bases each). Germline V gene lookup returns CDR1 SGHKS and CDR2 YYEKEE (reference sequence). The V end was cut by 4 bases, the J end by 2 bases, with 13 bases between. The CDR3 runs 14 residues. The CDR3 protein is CASSPRDRTYEQYF. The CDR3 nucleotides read TGTGCCAGCAGCCCCCGGGACCGGACCTACGAGCAGTACTTC.

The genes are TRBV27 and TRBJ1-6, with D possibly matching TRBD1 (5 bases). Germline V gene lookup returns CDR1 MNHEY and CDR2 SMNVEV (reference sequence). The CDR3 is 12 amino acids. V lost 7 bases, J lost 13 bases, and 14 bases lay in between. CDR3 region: CASTWGGLPLHF. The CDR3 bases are TGTGCCAGCACCTGGGGGGGGTTGCCCCTCCACTTT.

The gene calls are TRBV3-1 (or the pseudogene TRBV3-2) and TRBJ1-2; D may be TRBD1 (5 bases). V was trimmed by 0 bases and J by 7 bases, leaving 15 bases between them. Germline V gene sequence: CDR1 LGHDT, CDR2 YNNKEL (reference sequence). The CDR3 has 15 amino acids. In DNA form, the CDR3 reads TGTGCCAGCAGCCAAGACGGCAGACAGACTTTTGGCTACACCTTC. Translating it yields CASSQDGRQTFGYTF.